This T cell receptor (beta chain) was profiled in a study of cytomegalovirus exposure and HLA in healthy donors. The CDR3 is 12 amino acids. The V and J ends lost 3 bases and 7 bases respectively, with 11 bases between them. Germline values: CDR1 SGHDT, CDR2 YYEEEE. Sequenced by immunoSEQ multiplex PCR; TCRdb stores in-frame clones only, minus some. Among over 200,000 clones, roughly 84% were seen once, and the ten largest hold roughly 2%. The specimen sequenced was PBMCs. The TCR was taken from a woman aged 18-30 years in good health and CMV-seropositive. The V gene is TRBV5-6, the J gene TRBJ2-7; D perhaps matches TRBD2 (6 bases). The CDR3 is CASSSGLSEQYF. The CDR3 DNA reads TGTGCCAGCAGCTCGGGACTCTCGGAGCAGTACTTC.